This TCR beta chain stems from a study of shared clonotypes between healthy human individuals. Study summary: The plates for each donor numbered three CD4 naive, three CD4 memory, two CD8 naive and one CD8 memory.

Sequenced by immunoSEQ multiplex PCR; TCRdb stores in-frame clones only, minus some. Of some 1.4 million clones listed, more than 95% are singletons. General study results and limits: Non-shared clonotypes displayed generation probabilities falling below those of clonotypes present in all four donors.

CDR3 length: 12 amino acids. Germline CDR1 reads MNHEY; CDR2 reads SMNVEV (reference sequence). Trimming left V 3 bases short and J 3 bases short, with 3 bases between. A note on this clone: Antigen specificity is unknown.

V usage is TRBV27 and J usage is TRBJ1-5; D unresolved. The source material was naive CD4+ T cells sorted from blood. Subset noted: CD45RA+ positively selected. The TCR was taken from a man younger than 40 in good health. The CDR3 spells CASSFNNQPQHF. Here the CDR3 DNA reads TGTGCCAGCAGTTTCAACAATCAGCCCCAGCATTTT.